The present TCR beta chain was sequenced within a study of blood T cell repertoires in COVID-19. Looking at the study overall: Material from acute and convalescent COVID-19 was sourced from the United States, Italy and Spain. The cDNA or gDNA used as material had been derived from T cells, B-cell-depleted T cells, or PBMCs.

Of note for this clone: Other nucleotide sequences in the sample specify the same CDR3.

Patients at the Seattle site were enrolled during active infection and followed longitudinally. This CDR3 region has 14 residues. Germline values: CDR1 MNHEY, CDR2 SMNVEV (reference sequence). Trimming shortened V by 3 bases and J by 5 bases, and 8 bases separated the two germline ends. Original processing methods: The authors estimated nucleated cell counts from reference gene primer amplification. Libraries were prepared by immunoSEQ multiplex PCR; TCRdb keeps only in-frame clonotypes and omits some of them. V and J calls and clone size follow that table, whereas D and trimming were derived from the DNA. The data contain about 160,000 clones, 75% to 90% of them seen just once; the ten biggest clones take up under 15%.

The receptor was isolated from a man aged 18 to 29 with COVID-19, enrolled during active disease. The chain uses TRBV27 and TRBJ1-6; D possibly corresponds to TRBD1 (6 bases). The sequenced sample was peripheral blood. CDR3 loop: CASSFRGNNSPLHF. The CDR3 nucleotides read TGTGCCAGCAGTTTTAGGGGGAATAATTCACCCCTCCACTTT.